Presented here are 9 T cell receptor beta chains from one specimen sequenced in a study of CD8 T cells in ankylosing spondylitis. MiXCR, applied by TCRdb to the 5' RACE reads, yields one record per CDR3 protein. The data contain about 240,000 distinct CDR3 sequences, approximately 8% of them singletons. Material for sequencing was blood, either unsorted or a sorted T cell fraction (not recorded which). These receptors all come from a female donor with ankylosing spondylitis or in good health (not recorded which).

This clonotype was counted between two and nine times. The CDR3 nucleotides are TGTGCCAGCAGCCGTATAAGGACAGCCGATGGCTACACCTTC. As protein: CASSRIRTADGYTF. The chain employs TRBV11-2 and TRBJ1-2; possible D gene TRBD1, 6 bases. The V gene lost 5 bases and the J gene lost 6 bases, with 16 bases spanning the gap. CDR1 SGHAT and CDR2 FQNNGV come from the germline V gene. The CDR3 spans 14 residues.

This clonotype was seen many times. This sequence joins TRBV10-3 and TRBJ1-6; D might be TRBD1 (6 bases). CDR1 is ENHRY, CDR2 SYGVKD, per germline. The CDR3 has 15 amino acids. V gave up 6 bases and J gave up 8 bases, with 17 bases separating them. CDR3 sequence: CAISPNEGGHSPLHF. CDR3 in DNA: TGTGCCATCAGCCCCAATGAGGGGGGCCATTCACCCCTCCACTTT.

This clonotype has a count of ten or more. The chain links TRBV6-5 to TRBJ1-5; no definite D call. CDR3 length: 13 residues. Trimming removed 4 bases at V and 5 bases at J, with 9 bases between. Germline CDR1 is MNHEY and CDR2 is SVGAGI. The CDR3: CASSSRGDQPQHF. The CDR3 region has the DNA TGTGCCAGCAGTTCCCGCGGGGATCAGCCCCAGCATTTT.

Ten or more counts support this clonotype. The chain combines TRBV9 with TRBJ2-5; tentative D call: TRBD1 (7 bases). The germline V gene encodes CDR1 SGDLS and CDR2 YYNGEE. This CDR3 is built from 16 residues. V was trimmed by 3 bases and J by 4 bases, leaving 19 bases between them. CDR3 region: CASSEGAGGAGETQYF. CDR3 nucleotide sequence: TGTGCCAGCAGCGAGGGGGCCGGGGGCGCGGGAGAGACCCAGTACTTC.

In this sample, this clonotype turned up many times. The chain is built from TRBV7-8 and TRBJ1-4, with D perhaps TRBD1 (5 bases). Trimming left V 1 base short and J 0 bases short, with 6 bases between. CDR3 size: 15 residues. Germline CDR1 SGHVS, CDR2 FQNEAQ. CDR3 in amino acids: CASSLGDSTNEKLFF. The CDR3 region has the DNA TGTGCCAGCAGCTTAGGGGACTCAACTAATGAAAAACTGTTTTTT. The full variable domain, in which reference TRBV7-8 and TRBJ1-4 provide the parts outside the CDR3, is GAGVSQSPRYKVAKRGQDVALRCDPISGHVSLFWYQQALGQGPEFLTYFQNEAQLDKSGLPSDRFFAERPEGSVSTLKIQRTQQEDSAVYLCASSLGDSTNEKLFFGSGTQLSVL.

This chain uses TRBV18 with TRBJ1-2; D is unresolved. CDR3 length equals 16 residues. The V and J ends lost 2 bases and 4 bases respectively, with 17 bases between them. Looked up from germline, CDR1 is KGHSH and CDR2 is LQKENI. The CDR3 coding sequence is TGTGCCAGCTCACCAGAATCTCGTAGTTATGGCTATGGCTACACCTTC. This encodes CASSPESRSYGYGYTF.

This chain connects TRBV7-9 to TRBJ2-7; maybe TRBD1 (6 bases). V lost 4 bases and J lost 1, with 14 bases in between. Looked up from germline, CDR1 is SEHNR and CDR2 is FQNEAQ (reference sequence). The CDR3 totals 15 residues. The CDR3 nucleotides read TGTGCCAGCAGCTCGACTACGACAGGTTCCTACGAGCAGTACTTC. Translating it yields CASSSTTTGSYEQYF.

The table lists this clonotype with a few counts. The chain employs TRBV5-7 and TRBJ1-1, with D perhaps TRBD1 (5 bases). TRBV5-7 belongs to the ORF category, with a function that is uncertain. CDR3 length equals 13 residues. V was shortened by 4 bases and J by 10 bases, with 17 bases between the two germline ends. For the CDR3, the DNA is TGTGCCAGCAGCCCCGGACACCTCTGGGGAGCTTTCTTT. This encodes CASSPGHLWGAFF.

This clonotype came up many times. This chain connects TRBV7-8 to TRBJ1-3; no definite D call. This CDR3 has 13 residues. The germline CDR1 and CDR2 sequences are SGHVS and FQNEAQ. Trimming left V 3 bases short and J 8 bases short, with 11 bases between. CDR3 amino acids: CASSFDIIDTIYF. The CDR3 DNA is TGTGCCAGCAGCTTCGATATCATAGACACCATATATTTT. Based on the CDR3 plus reference TRBV7-8 and TRBJ1-3, the full variable domain is GAGVSQSPRYKVAKRGQDVALRCDPISGHVSLFWYQQALGQGPEFLTYFQNEAQLDKSGLPSDRFFAERPEGSVSTLKIQRTQQEDSAVYLCASSFDIIDTIYFGEGSWLTVV.